This record looks at one T cell receptor beta chain sequence and its context. Only a few counts were recorded for this clone. Its specific antigen is unknown. No per-base quality is available; no much larger clone lies one base away. The cohort consisted of 666 healthy bone marrow donors. At the time of sampling, every cohort member was nominally healthy, though immune exposures that went unrecorded were likely present. The donor tested CMV seronegative and was one of the 352 seronegative cohort members. Every donor gave a peripheral blood sample, and the peripheral blood mononuclear cells from that sample were used for TCR beta sequencing. Genomic DNA was extracted from the blood cell samples with the Qiagen DNeasy Blood Extraction Kit. The source of the sample is a study of cytomegalovirus exposure and HLA in healthy donors (dated by TCRdb to 2016 to 2017). For context, the study as a whole: An earlier analysis of some 620 of the donors reported 276 Gb of sequence data and 117 million unique TCR beta sequences obtained from around 170 million T cells. Alongside the repertoire data, information on donor age, sex, ethnicity and CMV serostatus was compiled. Rather than using new phenotypic data, the later analysis identified candidate immune exposures from TCR beta sequences and from how often those sequences occurred across donors. All discovery cohort repertoires had been generated using a single sequencing platform. In a later analysis, previously published TCR beta repertoires from more than 500 donors were re-analyzed and high-resolution HLA genotyping was added so that TCR occurrence patterns could be studied. Typing coverage differed by locus: A, B, C, DRB1 and DQB1 were typed in about 620-640 donors, DQA1 in about 560, DPA1 in approximately 600, and DPB1 in roughly 470. High-throughput TCR immunosequencing, statistical association of individual TCRs with disease status, and machine learning were combined to predict cytomegalovirus infection status. Roughly 300 gigabases of sequencing data and some 85 million unique TCR sequences were included in an early release covering about 600 HLA-typed donors. A later genetic analysis used genome-wide SNP genotypes for about three fifths of the roughly 700 donors, treating that subset as a discovery cohort. Besides the first cohort of approximately 710 subjects, a separate validation cohort made up of 95 to 150 different subjects was used. The study was designed to test whether signatures of past pathogen exposure could be identified by cataloging public T cell receptors. An earlier analysis of some 600 of the donors applied high-throughput TCR beta sequencing to assess whether each TCR beta V gene segment acted as functional or pseudogenic. The study used immunosequencing to profile the T cell repertoires of approximately 650 subjects and linked those repertoires to cytomegalovirus serostatus. On average, around 230,000 unique TCR beta nucleotide sequences were sequenced per donor among fewer than 500 genotyped donors of the cohort, with roughly 18% of those sequences being non-productive. HLA typing covered class I and class II loci at four-digit resolution. Of the approximately 370 genotyped donors, 80% to 90% were placed in the genetic ancestry cluster associated with self-reported Caucasian donors. About five DR-DQ haplotypes were treated as single units for association and clustering because of strong linkage in the cohort.

The library was obtained by the immunoSEQ multiplex PCR assay. The multiplex PCR relied on a mix of 60 forward primers for TCR Vbeta segments and 13 reverse primers for TCR Jbeta segments. Amplification of the CDR3 region of rearranged TCR beta genes was performed with a multiplex PCR assay on genomic DNA. Amplified TCR beta libraries were sequenced as 87-base-pair reads on the Illumina HiSeq System. Turning to the authors' computational methods: A later analysis tallied roughly 80 million unique TCR beta chains across the 700 or so repertoires, and approximately 11 million of those chains were shared by two or more donors. A nearest-neighbor algorithm error-corrected the raw reads and collapsed the reads into unique sequences, merging closely related sequences to remove PCR and sequencing errors. V, D and J gene segments were assigned by aligning CDR3 sequences to IMGT reference sequences. For a sequence to be retained, at least a six-nucleotide match to both a V gene segment and a J gene segment was required. Rearrangements were called productive when the CDR3 lacked stop codons and stayed in frame with V and J; all others were non-productive. Following IMGT convention, CDR3 was defined as the stretch from the second conserved V-encoded cysteine up to the conserved J-encoded phenylalanine. The earlier analysis of approximately 590 of the donors excluded any sequence lacking an unambiguous match to a single V gene segment. In an earlier analysis of about 590 of the donors, a V segment was called functional when productive rearrangements were above 56.7%, and segregating when the standard deviation between donors exceeded 5%. A statistical classification framework was built to diagnose cytomegalovirus status from the catalog of TCR beta chain sequences. V and J gene assignment, in a later analysis, came from comparing TCR nucleotide sequences with IMGT/GENE-DB human TR gene sequences. The TCRdist pipeline was used in a later analysis to assign CDR3 sequences and most-parsimonious VDJ recombination scenarios. In a later analysis, each TCR beta chain was defined by its CDR3 amino acid sequence together with its V-gene family, and reads without a unique V-gene family were excluded. In a later analysis, nearly 600 highly shared, low-generation-probability nucleotide sequences were removed to address suspected cross-contamination and a sequencing artifact. A later analysis calculated a clonal expansion index for each public chain from normalized within-repertoire ranks of inferred template counts. A later analysis computed generation probabilities with a VDJ recombination model fitted to out-of-frame rearrangements, and checked the results against IGoR. In a later analysis, TCR-TCR, TCR-HLA and TCR-CMV co-occurrence was scored with hypergeometric tests, and a repertoire-size bias correction was applied to TCR pairs. False discovery rates were estimated in a later analysis by permuting HLA or CMV assignments 20 times. In a later analysis, co-occurring TCRs were grouped with DBSCAN, and TCRdist sequence similarity was added when clustering was performed within HLA-allele-positive subsets. For co-occurrence clustering, repertoires with fewer than 30,000 or more than 120,000 public chains were excluded, along with 4 to 6 repertoires with anomalous nucleotide sharing. TCRdb limited this immuneACCESS table to in-frame rearrangements with V and J called. A share of clones is missing; checked studies link under half to unresolved V genes, and the rest is unexplained. V, J and clone size reflect that table, while D and trimming were determined from the DNA. This sample lists about 190,000 clones; 82% were detected once. The ten largest clones represent roughly 0.8% of the sample.

The CDR3, cysteine through phenylalanine, is 15 amino acids long. The CDR3 DNA has 45 bases and is translated from base 1. For CDR1 and CDR2, the germline V gene lists SNHLY and FYNNEI. V is trimmed back by 5 bases and J by 3 bases, and the junction contains 9 bases that no gene match accounts for. Overall study results and their limits: Strong co-occurrence of HLA alleles, especially DR and DQ, made assigning TCR associations to individual alleles difficult. In both the original and validation cohorts, the classifier was reported to diagnose cytomegalovirus status with high specificity and sensitivity. In a later genetic analysis, fewer N-insertions in productive TCRs were reported among donors in an Asian-associated ancestry cluster than the roughly 640-donor mean. Because the 87-base-pair reads could not distinguish some IMGT-functional V segments, including TRBV6-2 and TRBV6-3, those segments were excluded. Correlated functional status among segregating V segments might be attributable to linkage disequilibrium, but an unknown experimental factor could not be ruled out. In a later analysis, most CMV-associated TCR beta chains were found to appear HLA-restricted, with HLA associations seemingly driven largely by CMV exposure. Because some donors lacked HLA typing at each locus, the association tests relied only on the typed subset. An association between a missense DCLRE1C variant and V-gene and J-gene trimming of TCR beta chains was found in a later genetic analysis and replicated in an independent cohort. Several of the top co-occurrence clusters appeared to be linked to parvovirus B19, influenza, CMV and Epstein-Barr virus, according to a later analysis. In a later analysis, HLA-associated TCR beta chains showed more clonal expansion and lower generation probabilities than non-associated chains that were equally common. An earlier analysis of approximately 540 of the donors showed that most TCR beta V segments appeared in productive rearrangements either about 90% or about 30% of the time, which broadly matched IMGT annotations. The only immune exposure information available for the cohort was CMV serostatus. Most TCR sequences were seen in very few donors, while some public TCRs were found in many individuals. In vitro tests confirmed that a few of the cytomegalovirus-associated TCR beta chains recognize cytomegalovirus antigens. The study gave a list of roughly 150 TCR beta chains associated with cytomegalovirus. Presence/absence analyses assumed roughly uniform sequencing depth across donors, an assumption that may not hold. A cluster of highly shared sequence variants was judged likely to be a technical artifact of the sequencing pipeline. According to the authors, the approach could potentially be generalized to other disease states and immunological phenotypes. The earlier analysis of some 560 of the donors excluded some 15 rarely observed V segments, including chromosome 9 orphons, because counts were too low. Specific HLA alleles were associated with some 15,000 TCR beta sequences at a false discovery rate of 0.05 in a later analysis. This cohort had only TCR beta chains sequenced, and the lack of alpha or paired-chain data limited which features could be detected. A later analysis found that TCR association rates varied across HLA loci, with DRB1 alleles showing the most associated TCRs and HLA-C alleles the fewest. A further reported finding was that TCR beta sequences accurately predicted the HLA-A and HLA-B alleles for most subjects in the first cohort.

This TCR derives from a young woman in good health and CMV-seronegative. The chain uses TRBV2 and TRBJ2-5; 7 central bases correspond to TRBD1. Material for sequencing was PBMCs. The CDR3 amino acid sequence is: CASSPYRDREETQYF. At the DNA level, the sequence is TGTGCCAGCAGTCCTTACCGGGACAGAGAAGAGACCCAGTACTTC. With all but the CDR3 taken from the reference TRBV2 and TRBJ2-5 genes, the full variable domain is: EPEVTQTPSHQVTQMGQEVILRCVPISNHLYFYWYRQILGQKVEFLVSFYNNEISEKSEIFDDQFSVERPDGSNFTLKIRSTKLEDSAMYFCASSPYRDREETQYFGPGTRLLVL.